This is a list of T cell receptor beta chains from one sample in a study of beta chain features in type 1 diabetes. Only in-frame clones appear in the TCRdb table, and some are missing; sequencing was by immunoSEQ multiplex PCR. Altogether some 360,000 clones are present, less than 20% being singletons, with the ten largest covering about 0.045%. Sequences were obtained from naive CD4+ T cells from blood. These receptors were obtained from a young woman in good health. Both conserved end residues are part of each CDR3. A D gene is named only where the DNA matches it firmly. Clone size, where shown, is once, few, many, or a class for clones that have expanded.

>12|TRBJ2-5|TRBV7-9|-|-
TGTGCCAGCAGCTTTACTCGAAAAGACCAGTACTTC
CASSFTRKDQYF
>15|TRBJ2-2|TRBV7-2|-|-
TGTGCCAGCAGCTTAGTAGGCACGGGGGCCGGGGAGCTGTTTTTT
CASSLVGTGAGELFF
>15|TRBJ1-6|TRBV2|-|-
TGTGCCAGCACCGCCGGAGGGTCGGATAATTCACCCCTCCACTTT
CASTAGGSDNSPLHF
>16|TRBJ2-3|TRBV5-1|TRBD1|-
TGCGCCAGCAGCTTGTTGGACAGGGCCAGCACAGATACGCAGTATTTT
CASSLLDRASTDTQYF
>16|TRBJ2-5|TRBV15|TRBD2|-
TGTGCCACCAGCAGAGAGGAGGGAGGGCCACAAGAGACCCAGTACTTC
CATSREEGGPQETQYF
>13|TRBJ1-2|TRBV27|TRBD1|-
TGTGCCAGCAGTTTACAGGGGGCGAATGGCTACACCTTC
CASSLQGANGYTF
>14|TRBJ2-1|TRBV11-1|TRBD1|few
TGTGCCAGCAGCCTACAGGGGGATTACAATGAGCAGTTCTTC
CASSLQGDYNEQFF
>16|TRBJ2-7|TRBV4-2|TRBD1|-
TGTGCCAGCAGCCAAACGGGACAGGGCTTTTCCTACGAGCAGTACTTC
CASSQTGQGFSYEQYF
>14|TRBJ2-7|TRBV5-4|-|few
TGTGCCAGCAGCTTGGAGGCAGGGAACTACGAGCAGTACTTC
CASSLEAGNYEQYF
>14|TRBJ1-2|TRBV7-2|TRBD1|few
TGTGCCAGCAGCGGGGGACAGGGCCGCTATGGCTACACCTTC
CASSGGQGRYGYTF
>16|TRBJ2-1|TRBV28|TRBD2|-
TGTGCCAGCAGTTCCTCAAGCGGGAGCAGCTACAATGAGCAGTTCTTC
CASSSSSGSSYNEQFF
>15|TRBJ2-1|TRBV7-9|TRBD2|-
TGTGCCAGCAGCCCATGGACTAGCGGGAGCGGTGAGCAGTTCTTC
CASSPWTSGSGEQFF
>15|TRBJ2-1|TRBV11-2|-|-
TGTGCCAGCAGCTTAGGAGCTTCATCCTACAATGAGCAGTTCTTC
CASSLGASSYNEQFF
>16|TRBJ1-5|TRBV5-1|-|few
TGCGCCAGCAGCTTGGAAGGGTCAGGGCAAGGACAGCCCCAGCATTTT
CASSLEGSGQGQPQHF
>15|TRBJ1-1|TRBV5-1|-|-
TGCGCCAGCAGCTTGCGGAACGGGAGGGACACTGAAGCTTTCTTT
CASSLRNGRDTEAFF
>16|TRBJ2-3|TRBV7-9|TRBD2|once
TGTGCCAGCAGCTTAGGACCGGGACTAGACACAGATACGCAGTATTTT
CASSLGPGLDTDTQYF
>14|TRBJ1-4|TRBV15|-|few
TGTGCCACCAGCAGCCCCCCCGGGGATGAAAAACTGTTTTTT
CATSSPPGDEKLFF
>12|TRBJ2-4|TRBV5-1|TRBD1|-
TGCGCCAGTGGGACAGGGGAGAACATTCAGTACTTC
CASGTGENIQYF
>16|TRBJ1-2|TRBV5-4|TRBD1|-
TGTGCCAGCAGCTCCCCCAGGGGGGACCGGTACTATGGCTACACCTTC
CASSSPRGDRYYGYTF
>13|TRBJ2-3|TRBV19|-|few
TGTGCCAGTAGTGGCTCTCTCACAGATACGCAGTATTTT
CASSGSLTDTQYF
>14|TRBJ2-7|TRBV10-2|TRBD2|few
TGCGCCAGCTGCTTACTAGCGGGAGTGGGTGAGCAGTACTTC
CASCLLAGVGEQYF
>12|TRBJ2-1|TRBV29-1|-|-
TGCAGCGTTGATGCAACGGGATGGGGGCAGTTCTTC
CSVDATGWGQFF
>14|TRBJ2-7|TRBV6-1|TRBD2|few
TGTGCCAGCAGCAGGGAGCGGGAGCACGACGAGCAGTACTTC
CASSREREHDEQYF